This T cell receptor (beta chain) came from a study of T cell changes during pregnancy in multiple sclerosis. Only in-frame clones appear in the TCRdb table, and some are missing; sequencing was by immunoSEQ multiplex PCR. Here the sample spans some 37,000 clones, around 89% being singletons. This CDR3 is built from 13 residues. Germline V gene sequence: CDR1 SGHTS, CDR2 YDEGEE. With 2 bases removed from V and 1 base from J, the gap between germline ends came to 6 bases. The material sequenced was CD4+ T cells from peripheral blood mononuclear cells, taken in the first trimester of pregnancy. This TCR derives from a female donor with multiple sclerosis, enrolled in a pregnancy study. The rearrangement joins TRBV5-8 to TRBJ1-1; D gene unclear. This CDR3 is CASSFRWNTEAFF. As DNA, the CDR3 is TGTGCCAGCAGCTTTAGATGGAACACTGAAGCTTTCTTT. Together with reference TRBV5-8 and TRBJ1-1, the CDR3 gives the full variable domain: EAGVTQSPTHLIKTRGQQATLRCSPISGHTSVYWYQQALGLGLQFLLWYDEGEERNRGNFPPRFSGRQFPNYSSELNVNALELEDSALYLCASSFRWNTEAFFGQGTRLTVV.